This T cell receptor beta chain was identified during a study of T cell responses to AZD1222 COVID-19 vaccine. Sequenced by immunoSEQ multiplex PCR; TCRdb stores in-frame clones only, minus some. The sample gives about 110,000 clones, more than 70% of which show up once; approximately 3.1% is in the top ten. The CDR3 extends over 14 amino acids. With 2 bases removed from V and 5 bases from J, the gap between germline ends came to 7 bases. Germline-derived CDR1 and CDR2 are LNHDA and SQIVND (reference sequence). Sequenced here: peripheral blood, sampled on day 0 of MenACWY control vaccination. This receptor was taken from an adult in good health. V usage is TRBV19 and J usage is TRBJ1-6, with D perhaps matching TRBD1 (6 bases). The CDR3: CASSINRDNSPLHF. The CDR3 DNA sequence: TGTGCCAGTAGTATAAACAGGGATAATTCACCCCTCCACTTT.